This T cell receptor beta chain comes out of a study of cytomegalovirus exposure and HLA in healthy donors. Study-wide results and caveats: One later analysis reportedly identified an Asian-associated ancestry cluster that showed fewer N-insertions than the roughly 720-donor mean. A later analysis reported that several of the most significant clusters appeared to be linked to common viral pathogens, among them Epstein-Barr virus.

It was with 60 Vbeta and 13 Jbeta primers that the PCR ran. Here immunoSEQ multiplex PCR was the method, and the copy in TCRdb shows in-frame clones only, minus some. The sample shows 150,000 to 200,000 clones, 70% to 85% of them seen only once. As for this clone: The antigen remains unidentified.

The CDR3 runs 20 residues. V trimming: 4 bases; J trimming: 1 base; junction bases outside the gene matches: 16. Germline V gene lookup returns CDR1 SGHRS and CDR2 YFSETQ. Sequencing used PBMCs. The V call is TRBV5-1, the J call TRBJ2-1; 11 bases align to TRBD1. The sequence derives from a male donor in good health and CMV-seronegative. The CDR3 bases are TGCGCCAGCAGCGAGGACAGGGGGCTTGGGACGGGAGGTTCCTACAATGAGCAGTTCTTC. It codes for CASSEDRGLGTGGSYNEQFF.